This T cell receptor (beta chain) is from a study of OX40 agonist ivuxolimab in advanced cancers. Looking at the study overall: Dosing consisted of intravenous ivuxolimab at 0.01 to 10 mg/kg every 2 weeks.

The protocol was immunoSEQ multiplex PCR, while the TCRdb copy is restricted to in-frame clones and leaves out a portion. The sample records 60,000 to 85,000 clones, nearly 85% being singletons. Anyone with autoimmune disease history or systemic immunosuppression was excluded. Concerning this clone: Its cognate antigen is unknown.

Notes on the study in general: The study found that CD8+ T cells averaged more expanded clones than CD4+.

This receptor was obtained from an adult with an advanced solid tumor such as melanoma, head and neck, liver or kidney cancer. Source: CD4+ or CD8+ T cells sorted from blood, taken in a trial of the OX40 agonist ivuxolimab.

The CDR3 nucleotides read TGTGCCAGCAGCTGGGGGACAGGTGAAAAACTGTTTTTT. Its protein is CASSWGTGEKLFF. V usage is TRBV7-8 and J usage is TRBJ1-4; 8 nucleotides line up with TRBD1. CDR1 and CDR2 from the germline V gene are SGHVS and FQNEAQ. CDR3 size: 13 residues. Trimming cost V 4 bases and J 7 bases; bases outside gene matches: 2. Looking up the rest from reference TRBV7-8 and TRBJ1-4 gives the full variable domain: GAGVSQSPRYKVAKRGQDVALRCDPISGHVSLFWYQQALGQGPEFLTYFQNEAQLDKSGLPSDRFFAERPEGSVSTLKIQRTQQEDSAVYLCASSWGTGEKLFFGSGTQLSVL.